These T cell receptor beta chains were read from a single sample in a study of cytotoxic CD8 clonotypes in ibrutinib-treated CLL. Only in-frame clones appear in the TCRdb table, and some are missing; sequencing was by immunoSEQ multiplex PCR. Of nearly 300,000 clones in the sample, roughly four fifths were seen once. This material consisted of PBMCs, taken at disease progression, from a patient treated with ibrutinib. The receptors stem from a human donor with chronic lymphocytic leukemia. CDR3s include the opening cysteine and the closing phenylalanine or tryptophan. D genes are given only for firm matches. Rows may omit the clone size; those that give it use once, few, many or a size class.

CDR3 DNA,CDR3 protein,clone size,D gene,J gene,V gene
TGTGCCAGCACCCAAAGTAGATCCTACGAGCAGTACTTC,CASTQSRSYEQYF,-,-,TRBJ2-7,TRBV6-5
TGTGCCAGCAGCTTATTGGCAGGCCGCGAGCAGTACTTC,CASSLLAGREQYF,once,-,TRBJ2-7,TRBV13
TGTGCCAGCAGCTTATTATCGCAGGGGGATAGGGCCCTCCACTTT,CASSLLSQGDRALHF,-,TRBD1,TRBJ1-6,TRBV7-8
TGTGCCAGCAGGCCCGGGCCAAACCCCACAGATACGCAGTATTTT,CASRPGPNPTDTQYF,few,-,TRBJ2-3,TRBV5-4
TGTGCCAGCAGCGTAGATACTAGCGGCAATGAGCAGTTCTTC,CASSVDTSGNEQFF,-,TRBD2,TRBJ2-1,TRBV9
TGTGCCACCAGCAGTTTCCGGGACAGAACCAATCAGCCCCAGCATTTT,CATSSFRDRTNQPQHF,once,TRBD1,TRBJ1-5,TRBV15
TGCGCCAGCAGCCAACTCGAACGGGGCTTTCTCCCCACAGATACGCAGTATTTT,CASSQLERGFLPTDTQYF,-,-,TRBJ2-3,TRBV4-1
TGTGCCAGCAGCTTACAGGTATCGCCTTTGAAGTATGGCTACACCTTC,CASSLQVSPLKYGYTF,-,-,TRBJ1-2,TRBV7-9
TGTGCCAGCGACAGGGGAGGTCTAGGTGATGAGCAGTTCTTC,CASDRGGLGDEQFF,-,TRBD1,TRBJ2-1,TRBV18
TGTGCCAGCAGTTTAAGGGGCAGTGACGAGCAGTACTTC,CASSLRGSDEQYF,-,-,TRBJ2-7,TRBV27
TGTGCCAGCAGCGAGGTAGGGCAGCCCCAAGAGACCCAGTACTTC,CASSEVGQPQETQYF,-,-,TRBJ2-5,TRBV11-2
TGTGCCAGCAGCTTAGCGATGCTAGCGGGCCCTGCCGAGCAGTACTTC,CASSLAMLAGPAEQYF,-,TRBD2,TRBJ2-7,TRBV7-2
TGTGCCAGCGCAGAGGGGGCGAAGGGAGGCGAGCAGTACTTC,CASAEGAKGGEQYF,-,-,TRBJ2-7,TRBV11-2
TGTGCCAGCAGCTCCTCATCCAGGGGGTCCTATAATTCACCCCTCCACTTT,CASSSSSRGSYNSPLHF,-,TRBD1,TRBJ1-6,TRBV5-6
TGTGCCATCAGTGAGTCGCCGGGACTAGCCAAAAACATTCAGTACTTC,CAISESPGLAKNIQYF,-,-,TRBJ2-4,TRBV10-3
TGTGCCAGTACCATCGGTGGGGTACATACGCAGTATTTT,CASTIGGVHTQYF,few,-,TRBJ2-3,TRBV25-1
TGCGCCAGCGCTAGCGGGTTAGCGAACACCGGGGAGCTGTTTTTT,CASASGLANTGELFF,-,TRBD2,TRBJ2-2,TRBV5-1
TGTGCCAGCAGCCCCCTGACGGGACAGCCTTACGAGCAGTACTTC,CASSPLTGQPYEQYF,once,TRBD1,TRBJ2-7,TRBV11-2
TGTGCCAGCAGTACCCGACTAGGGAATGAGCAGTTCTTC,CASSTRLGNEQFF,-,-,TRBJ2-1,TRBV6-5
TGTGCCAGCAGTTACTCGCCAGGGGCGGGTCCCGGGGAGCTGTTTTTT,CASSYSPGAGPGELFF,-,-,TRBJ2-2,TRBV6-5
TGCGCCAGCAGCTTGGTAGGGGCTACCGCCTACGAGCAGTACTTC,CASSLVGATAYEQYF,-,-,TRBJ2-7,TRBV5-1
TGTGCCAGTAGTATAGCGGTACACAATCAGCCCCAGCATTTT,CASSIAVHNQPQHF,-,-,TRBJ1-5,TRBV19
TGTGCCAGCAGCTTAGTTGCGAGCGGGTCAGATACGCAGTATTTT,CASSLVASGSDTQYF,-,-,TRBJ2-3,TRBV7-9
TGTGCCAGCCGGGTAACTGCTTCCTACGAGCAGTACTTC,CASRVTASYEQYF,few,-,TRBJ2-7,TRBV2
TGCAGCGTTGCCTCAGGGATTTGGGAGACCCAGTACTTC,CSVASGIWETQYF,-,-,TRBJ2-5,TRBV29-1
TGCAGCGTTGAAACGGGTCCGGGAGCCTCCTACGAGCAGTACTTC,CSVETGPGASYEQYF,-,-,TRBJ2-7,TRBV29-1
TGTGCCAGTAGTATAGGGAGGGTAACGAACACCGGGGAGCTGTTTTTT,CASSIGRVTNTGELFF,-,-,TRBJ2-2,TRBV19
TGTGCCAGCTCACCACCGGGGACAGGTCCTTGGCAAATCTATGGCTACACCTTC,CASSPPGTGPWQIYGYTF,-,TRBD1,TRBJ1-2,TRBV18
TGCGCCAGCAGCGACCGACAGGGGCCCTGGTACAATGAGCAGTTCTTC,CASSDRQGPWYNEQFF,-,TRBD1,TRBJ2-1,TRBV10-2
TGCGCCAGCAGCTTTTGGGTCGGGAACACTGAAGCTTTCTTT,CASSFWVGNTEAFF,-,-,TRBJ1-1,TRBV5-1
TGTGCCAGCAGCACCGGGACAGGGCCCTGTGAGCCCCAGCATTTT,CASSTGTGPCEPQHF,-,-,TRBJ1-5,TRBV21-1
TGTGCCAGCAGCCGCGGGAGGTCCAACTATGGCTACACCTTC,CASSRGRSNYGYTF,-,-,TRBJ1-2,TRBV2
TGCGCCAGCAGCCTCGGAAACCCCAGCGGGAGGAATGAGCAGTTCTTC,CASSLGNPSGRNEQFF,-,TRBD2,TRBJ2-1,TRBV4-1
TGTGCCAGCTTAGTAGGACTTACCACCACTAATGAGCAGTTCTTC,CASLVGLTTTNEQFF,-,-,TRBJ2-1,TRBV2
TGTGCCAGCTCAGGGACTAGCGGGAGGGTCTACGAGCAGTACTTC,CASSGTSGRVYEQYF,-,TRBD2,TRBJ2-7,TRBV18
TGTGCCAGCAGTGAAAGGGCGACCCCCTCCTACAATGAGCAGTTCTTC,CASSERATPSYNEQFF,-,-,TRBJ2-1,TRBV6-1
TGTGCCAGCAGTGAATCCGCCCCTGGCAGGTCCACCGGGGAGCTGTTTTTT,CASSESAPGRSTGELFF,few,-,TRBJ2-2,TRBV25-1
TGTGCCAGTAGTATCCGGGACGGGTCCTACGAGCAGTACTTC,CASSIRDGSYEQYF,-,-,TRBJ2-7,TRBV19
TGCGCCAGCAGCCAAGAACAGGGTTACGAGCAGTACTTC,CASSQEQGYEQYF,few,-,TRBJ2-7,TRBV4-1
TGTGCCAGCAGTTTAGTTGTCTGGGTTGTTGGGGGAACGGAAAAACTGTTTTTT,CASSLVVWVVGGTEKLFF,-,-,TRBJ1-4,TRBV28